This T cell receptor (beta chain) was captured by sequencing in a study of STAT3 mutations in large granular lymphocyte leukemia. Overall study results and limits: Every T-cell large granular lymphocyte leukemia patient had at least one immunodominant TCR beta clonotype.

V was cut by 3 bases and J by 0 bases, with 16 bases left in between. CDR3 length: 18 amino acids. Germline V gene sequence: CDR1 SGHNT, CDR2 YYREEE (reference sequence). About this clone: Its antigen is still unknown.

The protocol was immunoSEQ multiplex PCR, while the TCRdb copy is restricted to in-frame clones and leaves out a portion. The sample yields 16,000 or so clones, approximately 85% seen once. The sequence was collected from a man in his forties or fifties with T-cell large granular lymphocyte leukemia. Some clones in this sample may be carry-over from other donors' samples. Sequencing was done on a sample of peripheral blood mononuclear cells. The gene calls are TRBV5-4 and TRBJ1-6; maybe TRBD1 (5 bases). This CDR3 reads CASSSRGGWSSYNSPLHF. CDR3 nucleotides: TGTGCCAGCAGCTCGAGGGGAGGTTGGAGCTCCTATAATTCACCCCTCCACTTT.